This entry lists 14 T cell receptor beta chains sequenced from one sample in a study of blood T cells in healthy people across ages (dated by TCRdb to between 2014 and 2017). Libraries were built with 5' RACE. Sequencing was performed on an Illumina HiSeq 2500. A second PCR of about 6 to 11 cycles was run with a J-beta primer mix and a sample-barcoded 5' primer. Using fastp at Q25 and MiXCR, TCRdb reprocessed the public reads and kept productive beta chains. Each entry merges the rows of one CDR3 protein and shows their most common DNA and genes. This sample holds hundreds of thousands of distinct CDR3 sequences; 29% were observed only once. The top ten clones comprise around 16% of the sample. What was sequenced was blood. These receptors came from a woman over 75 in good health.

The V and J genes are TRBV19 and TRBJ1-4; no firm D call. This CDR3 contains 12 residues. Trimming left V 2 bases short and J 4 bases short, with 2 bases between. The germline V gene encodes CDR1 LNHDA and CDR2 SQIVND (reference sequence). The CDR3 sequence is CASSILNEKLFF. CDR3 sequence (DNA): TGTGCCAGTAGTATACTTAATGAAAAACTGTTTTTT. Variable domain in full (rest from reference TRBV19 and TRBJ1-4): DGGITQSPKYLFRKEGQNVTLSCEQNLNHDAMYWYRQDPGQGLRLIYYSQIVNDFQKGDIAEGYSVSREKKESFPLTVTSAQKNPTAFYLCASSILNEKLFFGSGTQLSVL.

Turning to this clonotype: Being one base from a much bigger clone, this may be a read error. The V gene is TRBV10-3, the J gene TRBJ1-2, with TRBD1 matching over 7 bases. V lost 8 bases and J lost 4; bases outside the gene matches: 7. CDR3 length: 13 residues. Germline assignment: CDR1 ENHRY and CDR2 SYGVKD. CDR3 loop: CAIAAGQFYGYTF. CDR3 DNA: TGTGCCATCGCCGCGGGACAGTTCTATGGCTACACCTTC.

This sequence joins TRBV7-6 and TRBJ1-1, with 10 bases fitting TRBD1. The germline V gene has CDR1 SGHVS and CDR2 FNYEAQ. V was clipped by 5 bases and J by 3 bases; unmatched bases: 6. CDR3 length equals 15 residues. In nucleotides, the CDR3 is TGTGCCAGCAGCGCCGGGACAGGGGAGGACACTGAAGCTTTCTTT. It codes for CASSAGTGEDTEAFF.

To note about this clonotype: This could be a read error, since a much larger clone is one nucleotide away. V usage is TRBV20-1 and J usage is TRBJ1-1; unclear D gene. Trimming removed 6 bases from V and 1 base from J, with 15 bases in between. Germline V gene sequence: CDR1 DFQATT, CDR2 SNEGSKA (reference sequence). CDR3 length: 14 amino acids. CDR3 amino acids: CSAPDRAGNTEAFF. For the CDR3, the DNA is TGCAGTGCCCCGGATAGGGCGGGGAACACTGAAGCTTTCTTT.

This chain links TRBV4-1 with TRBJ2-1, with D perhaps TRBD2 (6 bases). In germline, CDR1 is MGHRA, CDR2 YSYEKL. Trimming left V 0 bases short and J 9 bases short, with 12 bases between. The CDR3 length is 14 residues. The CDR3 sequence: CASSQDRVGGEQFF. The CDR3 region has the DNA TGCGCCAGCAGCCAAGATAGGGTGGGAGGTGAGCAGTTCTTC.

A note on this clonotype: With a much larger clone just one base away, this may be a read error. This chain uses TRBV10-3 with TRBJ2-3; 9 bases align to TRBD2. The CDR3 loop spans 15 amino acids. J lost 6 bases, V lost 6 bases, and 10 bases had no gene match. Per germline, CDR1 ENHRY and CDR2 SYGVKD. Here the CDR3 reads CAISERGAQRDTQYF. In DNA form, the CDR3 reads TGTGCCATCAGCGAGCGGGGGGCCCAACGGGATACGCAGTATTTT.

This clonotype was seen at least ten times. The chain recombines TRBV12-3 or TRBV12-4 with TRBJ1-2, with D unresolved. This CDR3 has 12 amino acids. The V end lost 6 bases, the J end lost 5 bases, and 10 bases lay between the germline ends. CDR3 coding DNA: TGTGCCAGCAGCTTACAGTCTTATGGCTACACCTTC. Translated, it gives CASSLQSYGYTF.

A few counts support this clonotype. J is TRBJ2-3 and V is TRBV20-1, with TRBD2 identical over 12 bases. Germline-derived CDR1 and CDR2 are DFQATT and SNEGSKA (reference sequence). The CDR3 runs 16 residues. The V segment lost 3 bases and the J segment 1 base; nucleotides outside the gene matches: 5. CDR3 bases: TGCAGTGCTAGGCTAGCGGGGGGGCCCGGCACAGATACGCAGTATTTT. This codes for CSARLAGGPGTDTQYF.

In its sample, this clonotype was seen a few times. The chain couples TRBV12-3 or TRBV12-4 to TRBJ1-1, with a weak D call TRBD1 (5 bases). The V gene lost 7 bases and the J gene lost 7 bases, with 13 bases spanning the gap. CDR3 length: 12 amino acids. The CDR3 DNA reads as TGTGCCAGCAATGGGGCAGGCCTTGAAGCTTTCTTT. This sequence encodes CASNGAGLEAFF.

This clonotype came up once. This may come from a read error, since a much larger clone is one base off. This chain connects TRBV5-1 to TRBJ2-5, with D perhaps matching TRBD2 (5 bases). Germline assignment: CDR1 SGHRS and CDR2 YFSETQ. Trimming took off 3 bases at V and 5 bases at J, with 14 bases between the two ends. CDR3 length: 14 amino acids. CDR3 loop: CASSSGTVRETQYF. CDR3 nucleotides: TGCGCCAGCAGCTCGGGAACAGTGCGGGAGACCCAGTACTTC.

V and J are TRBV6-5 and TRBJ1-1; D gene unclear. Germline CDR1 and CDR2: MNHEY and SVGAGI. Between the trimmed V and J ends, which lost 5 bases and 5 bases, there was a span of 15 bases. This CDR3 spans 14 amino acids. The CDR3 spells CASSPYRPGTEAFF. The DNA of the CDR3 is TGTGCCAGCAGTCCGTACAGACCGGGGACTGAAGCTTTCTTT.

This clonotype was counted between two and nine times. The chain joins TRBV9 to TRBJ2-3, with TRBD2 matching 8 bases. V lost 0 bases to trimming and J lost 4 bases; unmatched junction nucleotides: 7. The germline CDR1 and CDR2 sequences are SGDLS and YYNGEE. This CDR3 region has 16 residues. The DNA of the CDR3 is TGTGCCAGCAGCGTAGATGTCCCGGGGGGGCCAGATACGCAGTATTTT. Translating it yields CASSVDVPGGPDTQYF.

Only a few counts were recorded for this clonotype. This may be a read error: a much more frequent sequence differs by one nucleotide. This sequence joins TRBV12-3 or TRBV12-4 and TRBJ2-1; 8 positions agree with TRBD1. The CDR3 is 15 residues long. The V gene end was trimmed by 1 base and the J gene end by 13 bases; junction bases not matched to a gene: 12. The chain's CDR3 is CASSLGDRHQETQFF. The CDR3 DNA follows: TGTGCCAGCAGTTTAGGGGACAGGCATCAAGAGACCCAGTTCTTC.

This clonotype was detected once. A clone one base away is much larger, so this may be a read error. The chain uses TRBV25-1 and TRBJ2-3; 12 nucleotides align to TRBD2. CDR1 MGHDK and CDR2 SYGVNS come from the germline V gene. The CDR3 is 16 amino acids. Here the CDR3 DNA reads TGTGCCAGCAGAGGACTAGCGGGGATCCTCACAGGTACGCAGTATTTT. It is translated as CASRGLAGILTGTQYF.